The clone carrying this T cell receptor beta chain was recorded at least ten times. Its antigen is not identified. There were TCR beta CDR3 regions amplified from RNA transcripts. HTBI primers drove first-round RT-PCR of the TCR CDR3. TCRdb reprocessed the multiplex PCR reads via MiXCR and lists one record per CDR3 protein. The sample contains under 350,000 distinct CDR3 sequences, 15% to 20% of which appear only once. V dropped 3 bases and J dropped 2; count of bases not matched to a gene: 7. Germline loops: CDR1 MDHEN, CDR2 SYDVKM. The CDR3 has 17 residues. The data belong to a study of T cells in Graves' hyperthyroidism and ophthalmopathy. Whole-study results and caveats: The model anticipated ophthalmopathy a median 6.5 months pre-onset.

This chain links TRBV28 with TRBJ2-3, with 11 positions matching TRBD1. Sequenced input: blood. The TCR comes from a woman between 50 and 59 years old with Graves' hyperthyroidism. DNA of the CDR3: TGTGCCAGCAGTTTCCCCGGGACAGGGGGGATCACAGATACGCAGTATTTT. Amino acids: CASSFPGTGGITDTQYF.